The next 5 T cell receptor beta chains were all read from a single sample in a study of CD8+ T cells in alopecia areata (dated by TCRdb to 2016 to 2019). Library preparation was by the immunoSEQ multiplex PCR assay. RNA was extracted from all samples and reverse transcribed into cDNA as template for TCR sequencing. TCRdb mirrors the immuneACCESS table, restricted to in-frame sequences. Some clones are absent from its copies; in checked studies, under half trace to an unresolved V gene, and the reason for the others is unknown. For this sample there are over 150,000 clones; approximately 62% appear just once. The biggest ten clones account for 1.7% of the sample. The time point label corresponds to: baseline before oral tofacitinib. This sample comprised CD4+ T cells sorted from blood, obtained at week 0. The receptor set was obtained from a human donor with alopecia areata.

CDR3 DNA: TGTGCCAGCAGCAGGCCGGGGGAAAACTATGGCTACACCTTC. This translates into CASSRPGENYGYTF. The chain uses TRBV13 and TRBJ1-2; a possible D gene is TRBD1 (5 bases). Per the germline V gene, CDR1 is PRHDT and CDR2 is FYEKMQ (reference sequence). The CDR3 contains 14 residues. Trimming stripped 5 bases from V and 2 bases from J, with 12 bases between.

The chain employs TRBV5-1 and TRBJ2-7; 8 bases map to TRBD1. CDR3 size: 13 residues. V trimming: 2 bases; J trimming: 6 bases; junction bases outside the gene matches: 4. CDR1 is SGHRS and CDR2 is YFSETQ in the germline V gene. CDR3 sequence (DNA): TGCGCCAGCAGCTTCCAGGGGGCTGGCGAGCAGTACTTC. Translation gives CASSFQGAGEQYF.

This chain links TRBV4-3 with TRBJ1-5; the D gene is possibly TRBD1 (6 bases). Trimming removed 1 base at V and 2 bases at J, with 6 bases between. This CDR3 has 14 residues. The germline V gene encodes CDR1 LGHNA and CDR2 YSLEER. CDR3 loop: CASSQGQGNQPQHF. The CDR3 DNA follows: TGCGCCAGCAGCCAAGGACAGGGCAATCAGCCCCAGCATTTT.

There are a few counts of this clone. This chain connects TRBV10-3 to TRBJ2-3; tentatively, D is TRBD2 (6 bases). This CDR3 is 16 amino acids long. Germline V lookup: CDR1 ENHRY, CDR2 SYGVKD. V was cut by 2 bases and J by 3 bases, with 15 bases left in between. The CDR3 is CAISETATRGTDTQYF. The CDR3 coding sequence is TGTGCCATCAGTGAGACAGCGACTAGGGGAACAGATACGCAGTATTTT.

This clone was counted a few times. The chain combines TRBV5-1 with TRBJ2-7, with D possibly matching TRBD2 (6 bases). Germline loops: CDR1 SGHRS, CDR2 YFSETQ. Trimming left V 0 bases short and J 1 base short, with 8 bases between. CDR3 length equals 14 residues. Here the CDR3 reads CASSLGTKSYEQYF. For the CDR3, the DNA is TGCGCCAGCAGCTTGGGGACTAAGTCCTACGAGCAGTACTTC.